The source of this T cell receptor beta chain is a study of shared clonotypes between healthy human individuals. The CDR3 runs 15 residues. Unmatched junction bases numbered 2, after V lost 2 bases and J lost 0 bases. CDR1 and CDR2 (germline): SGHRS, YFSETQ. Researchers ran the assay at a deep level. TCRdb keeps only in-frame clones here, not all; method: immunoSEQ multiplex PCR. The table lists more than 2 million clones, approximately 95% of them singletons. CD45RO-negative, CCR7-selected cells formed the naive CD8 fraction, which excluded terminally differentiated effector memory CD45RA+ cells. This sequence joins TRBV5-1 and TRBJ2-7, with 10 bases that match TRBD1. The sequencing input was naive CD8+ T cells sorted from blood. The TCR comes from a man aged 18 to 30 in good health. The CDR3 DNA follows: TGCGCCAGCAGCTTATGGACAGGGGGCTCCTACGAGCAGTACTTC. Amino acid sequence: CASSLWTGGSYEQYF.